Listed below are T cell receptor beta chains from one sample, sequenced in a study of T cells in Graves' hyperthyroidism and ophthalmopathy. TCRdb ran MiXCR on the multiplex PCR reads and lists one entry per CDR3 protein. Of around 350,000 distinct CDR3 sequences in the sample, around a sixth were seen once. Sample: blood. The receptor set was obtained from a woman younger than 35 with Graves' hyperthyroidism that later progressed to Graves' ophthalmopathy. Both conserved end residues are part of each CDR3. Each record gives: V gene, J gene, clone size, D gene, CDR3 DNA, CDR3 protein. A D gene is named only where the DNA matches it firmly. Size is omitted from some rows. Given values are once, few, many or a class for expanded clones.

v_call: TRBV10-3; j_call: TRBJ2-7; clone_size: -; d_call: TRBD1; cdr3_nt: TGTGCCATCAGTGGAACAGGGGATCACTACGAGCAGTACTTC; cdr3_aa: CAISGTGDHYEQYF
v_call: TRBV6-1; j_call: TRBJ2-7; clone_size: few; d_call: -; cdr3_nt: TGTGCCAGCAGTCAAGTGGCAGGGCGCGAGCAGTACTTC; cdr3_aa: CASSQVAGREQYF
v_call: TRBV7-9; j_call: TRBJ2-1; clone_size: many; d_call: -; cdr3_nt: TGTGCCAGCACGGGGCCGGGCCTCCAGAGGAATGAGCAGTTCTTC; cdr3_aa: CASTGPGLQRNEQFF
v_call: TRBV28; j_call: TRBJ2-3; clone_size: -; d_call: -; cdr3_nt: TGTGCCAGCAGTCCAGTAGGGCTGCCAAGCACAGATACGCAGTATTTT; cdr3_aa: CASSPVGLPSTDTQYF
v_call: TRBV28; j_call: TRBJ1-2; clone_size: many; d_call: -; cdr3_nt: TGTGCCAGCAGTACCCTCCGGGAAATCTATGGCTACACCTTC; cdr3_aa: CASSTLREIYGYTF
v_call: TRBV6-6; j_call: TRBJ1-1; clone_size: -; d_call: -; cdr3_nt: TGTGCCAGCAGTTACGCCGAACGGGGTGAAGCTTTCTTT; cdr3_aa: CASSYAERGEAFF
v_call: TRBV28; j_call: TRBJ2-7; clone_size: many; d_call: TRBD2; cdr3_nt: TGTGCCAGCAGAATTACTAGCGGGGGTCCCTACGAGCAGTACTTC; cdr3_aa: CASRITSGGPYEQYF
v_call: TRBV15; j_call: TRBJ2-7; clone_size: many; d_call: TRBD2; cdr3_nt: TGTGCCACCAGCAGCAGACTAGCGGGCGTCTCCTACGAGCAGTACTTC; cdr3_aa: CATSSRLAGVSYEQYF
v_call: TRBV20-1; j_call: TRBJ2-1; clone_size: -; d_call: TRBD2; cdr3_nt: TGCAGTGCTAACGGACTAGCTTACAATGAGCAGTTCTTC; cdr3_aa: CSANGLAYNEQFF
v_call: TRBV28; j_call: TRBJ1-4; clone_size: many; d_call: -; cdr3_nt: TGTGCCAGCAGTTTAGAATATACAGGGTTTATTGAAAAACTGTTTTTT; cdr3_aa: CASSLEYTGFIEKLFF
v_call: TRBV6-1; j_call: TRBJ2-7; clone_size: many; d_call: -; cdr3_nt: TGTGCCAGCAGCACACTAGACTACGAGCAGTACTTC; cdr3_aa: CASSTLDYEQYF
v_call: TRBV20-1; j_call: TRBJ2-3; clone_size: few; d_call: TRBD2; cdr3_nt: TGCAGTGCTAGTCTGCCTAGCGGAAGCACAGATACGCAGTATTTT; cdr3_aa: CSASLPSGSTDTQYF
v_call: TRBV20-1; j_call: TRBJ2-1; clone_size: many; d_call: TRBD2; cdr3_nt: TGCAGTGCTAGGTCTGAAACTAGCGGGAGAGACAATGAGCAGTTCTTC; cdr3_aa: CSARSETSGRDNEQFF
v_call: TRBV5-1; j_call: TRBJ2-3; clone_size: many; d_call: TRBD1; cdr3_nt: TGCGCCAGCAGCACACGGGACAGCTGGCCCACAGATACGCAGTATTTT; cdr3_aa: CASSTRDSWPTDTQYF